The sequence of this TCR beta chain was determined in a study of blood T cell repertoires in COVID-19. Study summary: Samples of COVID-19 (acute and convalescent) were obtained from the United States, Italy and Spain.

V gave up 6 bases and J gave up 5 bases; unmatched junction bases: 6. Germline-derived CDR1 and CDR2 are MGHDK and SYGVNS. The CDR3 contains 15 residues. This clone has just a few counts. The repertoire was sequenced with immunoSEQ multiplex PCR; TCRdb's copy has only in-frame clones and lacks some. The data contain 150,000 to 200,000 clones, roughly three quarters of them singletons. The chain combines TRBV25-1 with TRBJ2-2; 10 bases align to TRBD2. The sequence was collected from a woman aged 40 to 50 with COVID-19, enrolled during active disease. The specimen was peripheral blood. In nucleotides, the CDR3 is TGTGCCAGCAGGAGAGCGGGGGGGATAACCGGGGAGCTGTTTTTT. Translated, it gives CASRRAGGITGELFF.